The clone carrying this T cell receptor beta chain was counted at least ten times. TCRdb re-derived calls from the RACE reads in MiXCR, one entry per CDR3 protein. This sample has 350,000 or so distinct CDR3 sequences; around 6.9% occur once, and the top ten carry 8.4%. This record belongs to a study of human T cells and chemical hapten exposure. Study-level information: Per-sample TCR yield variation was attributed mainly to small pooled library volume differences.

V was clipped by 4 bases and J by 9 bases; unmatched bases: 8. This CDR3 region has 14 residues. Germline CDR1 LGHDT, CDR2 YNNKEL (reference sequence). The sample's time point: patch test 1, 2 weeks after DPC sensitization. Noted treatment: therapeutic diphenylcyclopropenone sensitization with weekly scalp DPC. This clonotype was sampled from a woman aged 18 to 35 with alopecia areata. Some clones in this sample may be carry-over from other donors' samples. The chain is built from TRBV3-1 and TRBJ2-1; 8 bases agree with TRBD2. Sequencing used whole blood, obtained in connection with sensitization to the hapten diphenylcyclopropenone (DPC). CDR3 residues: CASSLWTSFGEQFF. DNA of the CDR3: TGTGCCAGCAGCCTTTGGACTAGCTTTGGTGAGCAGTTCTTC.